The source of this T cell receptor beta chain is a study of T cells after yellow fever vaccination. Trimming took 8 bases from V and 8 from J, leaving 18 bases between them. The CDR3 contains 13 residues. In this sample, this clonotype is medium-sized. MiXCR was run by TCRdb on the 5' RACE reads, yielding one entry per CDR3 protein. The sample has about 4,800 distinct CDR3 sequences; under 10% are singletons. The source of this sequence is a young man who received the YFV17D yellow fever vaccine. This sample comprised PBMCs, either bulk or a sorted T-cell subset (CD4+, CD8+, memory, or dextramer-sorted; not recorded which), obtained 15 days after the yellow fever booster vaccination. The V call is TRBV12-3 or TRBV12-4, the J call TRBJ1-2; D perhaps matches TRBD1 (5 bases). The chain's CDR3 is CASGQQGAGGYTF. CDR3 in DNA: TGTGCCAGCGGGCAGCAGGGAGCTGGCGGCTACACCTTC.